This T cell receptor beta chain was documented in a study of Graves' ophthalmopathy and Graves' hyperthyroidism. Study-wide points: Blood also held most thyroid clonotypes expanded above 0.001 frequency.

Trimming cost V 3 bases and J 5 bases, with 22 bases left between them. Germline V gives CDR1 LGHDT, CDR2 YNNKEL (reference sequence). The CDR3 consists of 18 residues. Aged 18 to 65, hyperthyroidism patients had been newly diagnosed, with under 2 months' duration. Patients were excluded if they had other autoimmune diseases or uncontrolled infections, and likewise if pregnancy or lactation applied. This clonotype appeared once. Its antigen is as yet unknown. RNA transcripts yielded amplified TCR beta CDR3 regions. After a first-round RT-PCR with HTBI primers, a second-round multiplex PCR was run. One entry per CDR3 protein, called by TCRdb with MiXCR from the multiplex PCR reads. Of around 1.1 million distinct CDR3 sequences in the sample, around a third are singletons; the top ten hold 8.5% to 14%.

Sample: peripheral blood or thyroid tissue (not recorded which). The genes are TRBV3-1 and TRBJ2-2; the D gene is possibly TRBD2 (6 bases). The clonotype was recovered from an adult man with Graves' hyperthyroidism. In DNA, the CDR3 is TGTGCCAGCAGCCATACCTTACCCCGGACTACCGTTACCGGGGAGCTGTTTTTT. Translation gives CASSHTLPRTTVTGELFF. The full variable domain, with the rest looked up from reference TRBV3-1 and TRBJ2-2, is DTAVSQTPKYLVTQMGNDKSIKCEQNLGHDTMYWYKQDSKKFLKIMFSYNNKELIINETVPNRFSPKSPDKAHLNLHINSLELGDSAVYFCASSHTLPRTTVTGELFFGEGSRLTVL.